This TCR beta chain is drawn from a study of cytomegalovirus exposure and HLA in healthy donors. The CDR3 has 15 amino acids. V was shortened by 5 bases and J by 1 base, with 12 bases between the two germline ends. CDR1 is MNHNS, CDR2 SASEGT, per germline. Remarks on this clone: Its antigen remains unknown.

Findings and limits, study-wide: The study listed roughly 160 cytomegalovirus-associated TCR beta chains. Researchers reported that a few CMV-associated chains were confirmed in vitro as CMV antigen-specific.

TCRdb's copy holds only in-frame clones and misses some; the assay was immunoSEQ multiplex PCR. The sample yields about 140,000 clones, approximately 82% seen once. V gene TRBV6-1 combines with J gene TRBJ1-5; no definite D call. The TCR was taken from a man between 25 and 39 years old in good health and CMV-seropositive. Sequencing was done on a sample of PBMCs. The CDR3 sequence: CASSREGPSNQPQHF. CDR3 DNA sequence: TGTGCCAGCAGTCGTGAGGGCCCAAGCAATCAGCCCCAGCATTTT.